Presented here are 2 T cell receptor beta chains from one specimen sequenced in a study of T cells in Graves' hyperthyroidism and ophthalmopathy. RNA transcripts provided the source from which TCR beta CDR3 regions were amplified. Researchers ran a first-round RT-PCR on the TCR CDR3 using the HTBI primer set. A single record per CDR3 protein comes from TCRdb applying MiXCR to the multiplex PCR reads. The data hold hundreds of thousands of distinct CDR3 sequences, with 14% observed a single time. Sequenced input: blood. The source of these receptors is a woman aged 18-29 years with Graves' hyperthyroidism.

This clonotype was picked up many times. The CDR3 loop is CSASKGNQPQHF. The CDR3 DNA sequence: TGCAGTGCTAGTAAGGGGAATCAGCCCCAGCATTTT. This chain joins TRBV20-1 and TRBJ1-5; TRBD1 might be the D (5 bases). CDR3 length: 12 residues. Trimming stripped 3 bases from V and 4 bases from J, with 7 bases between. CDR1 and CDR2 from the germline V gene are DFQATT and SNEGSKA (reference sequence).

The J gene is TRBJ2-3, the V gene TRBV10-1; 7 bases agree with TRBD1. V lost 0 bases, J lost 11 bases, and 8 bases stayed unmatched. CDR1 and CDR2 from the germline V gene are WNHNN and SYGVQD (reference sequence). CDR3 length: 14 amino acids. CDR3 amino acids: CASSESGQRTGQYF. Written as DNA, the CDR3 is TGCGCCAGCAGTGAGTCGGGACAGCGGACCGGGCAGTATTTT.